Each of the 5 T cell receptor beta chains below was sequenced from the same sample in a study of cytomegalovirus exposure and HLA in healthy donors. Both 60 Vbeta primers and 13 Jbeta primers went into the PCR. Using immunoSEQ multiplex PCR, the repertoire was profiled, and TCRdb retains in-frame clones only, with some absent. The sample yields some 120,000 clones, less than 75% seen once. Sequenced sample: PBMCs. These TCRs come from a woman aged 40 to 50 in good health and CMV-seronegative.

V gene TRBV5-1 combines with J gene TRBJ2-7, with D perhaps TRBD2 (6 bases). V was pared by 5 bases and J by 2 bases, with 14 bases between. This CDR3 comprises 14 residues. Germline V gives CDR1 SGHRS, CDR2 YFSETQ. The CDR3 nucleotides read TGCGCCAGCAGAGACCCGACTAGTCCCTACGAGCAGTACTTC. Translated, it gives CASRDPTSPYEQYF.

V gene TRBV6-1 combines with J gene TRBJ2-7; D possibly corresponds to TRBD1 (6 bases). With 4 bases removed from V and 0 bases from J, the gap between germline ends came to 10 bases. There are 14 residues in the CDR3. Germline V lookup: CDR1 MNHNS, CDR2 SASEGT. The CDR3 region is CASSADRYSYEQYF. The CDR3 region has the DNA TGTGCCAGCAGTGCAGACAGGTACTCCTACGAGCAGTACTTC.

This clone occurred once. V gene TRBV25-1 combines with J gene TRBJ1-1; weak D call: TRBD1 (6 bases). V lost 5 bases and J 1 base, leaving 20 bases between the germline ends. Germline-derived CDR1 and CDR2 are MGHDK and SYGVNS. This CDR3 spans 17 amino acids. The CDR3 protein is CASSHRLGGTPNTEAFF. Here the CDR3 DNA reads TGTGCCAGCAGTCATCGTCTCGGGGGGACACCGAACACTGAAGCTTTCTTT.

As regards this clone: At one of its ends the junction is not consistent with the germline gene, which may arise from a read error. This rearrangement joins TRBV7-7 to TRBJ2-5, with unresolved D. The CDR3 contains 12 residues. The germline V gene encodes CDR1 SSHAT and CDR2 FNYEAQ (reference sequence). In DNA, the CDR3 is TGTGCTAGCAGCGTAGATCGGGAGACCCAGTACTTC. Protein: CASSVDRETQYF.

The V call is TRBV13, the J call TRBJ2-7; no clear D. V shed 1 base and J shed 2 bases, with 9 bases lying between them. The CDR3 sequence is 14 residues long. Germline V gives CDR1 PRHDT, CDR2 FYEKMQ (reference sequence). The CDR3 loop is CASSLERGPYEQYF. In DNA form, the CDR3 reads TGTGCCAGCAGCTTAGAGAGAGGTCCCTACGAGCAGTACTTC.